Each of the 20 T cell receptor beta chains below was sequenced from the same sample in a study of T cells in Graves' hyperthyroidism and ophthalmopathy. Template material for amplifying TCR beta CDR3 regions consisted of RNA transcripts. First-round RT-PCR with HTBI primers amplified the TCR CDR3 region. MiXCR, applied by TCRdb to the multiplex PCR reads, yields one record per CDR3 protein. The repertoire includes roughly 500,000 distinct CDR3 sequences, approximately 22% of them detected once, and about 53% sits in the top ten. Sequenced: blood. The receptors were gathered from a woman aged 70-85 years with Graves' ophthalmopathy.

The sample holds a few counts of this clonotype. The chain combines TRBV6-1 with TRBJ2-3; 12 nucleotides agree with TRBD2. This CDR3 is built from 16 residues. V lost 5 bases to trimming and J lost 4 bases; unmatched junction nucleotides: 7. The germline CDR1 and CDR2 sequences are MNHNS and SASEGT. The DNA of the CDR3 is TGTGCCAGCAGTCCGACTAGCGGGAGCTTAGCAGATACGCAGTATTTT. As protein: CASSPTSGSLADTQYF.

DNA of the CDR3: TGCGCCAGCAGCCAATGGACAAGATCAAGCAATCAGCCCCAGCATTTT. It encodes CASSQWTRSSNQPQHF. V gene TRBV4-3 combines with J gene TRBJ1-5; TRBD1 is a possible D gene (5 bases). The germline gives CDR1 LGHNA, CDR2 YSLEER. V was pared by 2 bases and J by 1 base, with 12 bases between. This CDR3 is 16 amino acids long.

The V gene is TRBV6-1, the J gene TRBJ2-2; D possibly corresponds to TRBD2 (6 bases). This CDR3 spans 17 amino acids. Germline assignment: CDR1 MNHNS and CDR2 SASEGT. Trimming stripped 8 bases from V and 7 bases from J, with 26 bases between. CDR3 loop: CASDASVGGMGYGELFF. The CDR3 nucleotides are TGTGCCAGCGACGCTTCGGTGGGCGGGATGGGCTACGGGGAGCTGTTTTTT.

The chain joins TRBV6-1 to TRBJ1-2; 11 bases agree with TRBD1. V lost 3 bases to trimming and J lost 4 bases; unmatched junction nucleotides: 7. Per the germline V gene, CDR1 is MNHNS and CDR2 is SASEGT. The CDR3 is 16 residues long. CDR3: CASSESWGQGVYGYTF. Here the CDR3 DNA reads TGTGCCAGCAGTGAGTCGTGGGGACAGGGGGTCTATGGCTACACCTTC.

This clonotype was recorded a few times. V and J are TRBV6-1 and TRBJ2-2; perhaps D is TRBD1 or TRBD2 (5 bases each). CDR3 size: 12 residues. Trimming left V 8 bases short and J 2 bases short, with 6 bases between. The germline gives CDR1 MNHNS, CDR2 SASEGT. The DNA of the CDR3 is TGTGCCAGCGGGGACAACACCGGGGAGCTGTTTTTT. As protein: CASGDNTGELFF.

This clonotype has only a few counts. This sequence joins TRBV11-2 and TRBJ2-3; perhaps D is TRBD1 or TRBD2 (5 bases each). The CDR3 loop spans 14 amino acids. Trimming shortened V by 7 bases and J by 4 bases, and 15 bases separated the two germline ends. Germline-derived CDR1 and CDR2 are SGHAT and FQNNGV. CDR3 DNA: TGTGCCAGCAACTGGGGGTCGCCGGCAGATACGCAGTATTTT. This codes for CASNWGSPADTQYF.

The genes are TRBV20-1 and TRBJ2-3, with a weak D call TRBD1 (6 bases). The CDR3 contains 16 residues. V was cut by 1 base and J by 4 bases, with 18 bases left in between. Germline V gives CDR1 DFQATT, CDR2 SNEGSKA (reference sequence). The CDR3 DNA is TGCAGTGCTAGAGTCGAGGGCAGGGGATGGGCAGATACGCAGTATTTT. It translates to CSARVEGRGWADTQYF.

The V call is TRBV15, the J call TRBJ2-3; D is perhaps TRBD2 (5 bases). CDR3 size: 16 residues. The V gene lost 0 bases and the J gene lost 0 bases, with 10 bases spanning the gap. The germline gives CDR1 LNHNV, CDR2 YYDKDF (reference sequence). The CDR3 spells CATSRDPSGSTDTQYF. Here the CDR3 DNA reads TGTGCCACCAGCAGAGATCCCAGCGGTAGCACAGATACGCAGTATTTT.

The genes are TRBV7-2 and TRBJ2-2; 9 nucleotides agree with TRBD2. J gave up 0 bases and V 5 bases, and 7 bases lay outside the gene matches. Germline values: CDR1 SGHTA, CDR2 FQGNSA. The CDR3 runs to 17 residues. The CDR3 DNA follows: TGTGCCAGCAGCCAGACTCCTAGCGGGGCGAACACCGGGGAGCTGTTTTTT. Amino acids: CASSQTPSGANTGELFF.

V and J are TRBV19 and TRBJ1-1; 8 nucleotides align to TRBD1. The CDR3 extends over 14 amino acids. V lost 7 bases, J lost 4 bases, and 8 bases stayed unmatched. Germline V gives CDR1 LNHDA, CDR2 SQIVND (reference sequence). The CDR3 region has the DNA TGTGCCAGTAAACGGACAGGGTCGAGCACTGAAGCTTTCTTT. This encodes CASKRTGSSTEAFF.

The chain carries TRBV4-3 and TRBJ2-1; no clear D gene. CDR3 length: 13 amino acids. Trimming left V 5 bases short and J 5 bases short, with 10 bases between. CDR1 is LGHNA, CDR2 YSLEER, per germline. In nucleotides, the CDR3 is TGCGCCAGCAGCTTCCGACAAAACAATGAGCAGTTCTTC. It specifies CASSFRQNNEQFF.

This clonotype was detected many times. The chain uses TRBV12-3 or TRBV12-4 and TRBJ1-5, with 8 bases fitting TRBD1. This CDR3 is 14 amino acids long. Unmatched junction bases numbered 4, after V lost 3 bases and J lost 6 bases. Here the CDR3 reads CASSFPGGGQPQHF. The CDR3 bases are TGTGCCAGCAGTTTTCCAGGGGGCGGTCAGCCCCAGCATTTT.

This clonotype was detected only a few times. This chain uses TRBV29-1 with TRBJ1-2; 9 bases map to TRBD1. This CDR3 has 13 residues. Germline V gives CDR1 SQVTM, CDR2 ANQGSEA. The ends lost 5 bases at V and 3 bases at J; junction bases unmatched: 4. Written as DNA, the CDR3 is TGCAGCGTTCGCCGGACAGGGGACTATGGCTACACCTTC. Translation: CSVRRTGDYGYTF.

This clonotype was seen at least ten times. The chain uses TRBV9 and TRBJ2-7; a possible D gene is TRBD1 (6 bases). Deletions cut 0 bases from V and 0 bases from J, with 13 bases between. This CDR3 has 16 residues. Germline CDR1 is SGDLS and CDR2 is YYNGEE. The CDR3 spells CASSVAPDRSSYEQYF. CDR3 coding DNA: TGTGCCAGCAGCGTAGCCCCGGACAGAAGCTCCTACGAGCAGTACTTC.

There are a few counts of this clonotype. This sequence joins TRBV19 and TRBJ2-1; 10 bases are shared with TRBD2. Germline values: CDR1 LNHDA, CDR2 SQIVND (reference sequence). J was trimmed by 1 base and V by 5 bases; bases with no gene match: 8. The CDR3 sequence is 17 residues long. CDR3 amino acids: CASSPELAGPSYNEQFF. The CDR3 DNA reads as TGTGCCAGTAGTCCGGAACTAGCGGGACCATCCTACAATGAGCAGTTCTTC.

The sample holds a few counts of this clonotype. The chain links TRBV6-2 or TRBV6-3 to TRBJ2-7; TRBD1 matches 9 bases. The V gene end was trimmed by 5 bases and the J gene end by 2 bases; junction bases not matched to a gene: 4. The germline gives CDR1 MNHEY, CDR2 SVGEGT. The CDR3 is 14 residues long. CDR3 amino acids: CASSRQGGPYEQYF. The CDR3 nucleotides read TGTGCCAGCAGTCGACAGGGGGGACCCTACGAGCAGTACTTC.

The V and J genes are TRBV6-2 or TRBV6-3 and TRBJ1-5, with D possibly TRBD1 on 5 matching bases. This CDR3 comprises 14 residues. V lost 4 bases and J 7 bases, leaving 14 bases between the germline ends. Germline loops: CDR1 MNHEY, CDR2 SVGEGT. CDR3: CASSLSRRGQPQHF. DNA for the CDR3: TGTGCCAGCAGTTTGTCAAGGCGGGGGCAGCCCCAGCATTTT.

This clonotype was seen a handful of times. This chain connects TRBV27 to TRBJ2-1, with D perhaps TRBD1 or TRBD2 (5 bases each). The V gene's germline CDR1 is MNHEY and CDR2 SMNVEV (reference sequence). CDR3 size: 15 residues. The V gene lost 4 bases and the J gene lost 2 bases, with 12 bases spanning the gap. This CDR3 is CASSSRRGAYNEQFF. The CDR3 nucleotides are TGTGCCAGCAGTTCTCGCCGGGGCGCCTACAATGAGCAGTTCTTC.

The DNA for the CDR3 is TGTGCCTGGAGTGTCCGACAGGGACATCAGCCCCAGCATTTT. Translation gives CAWSVRQGHQPQHF. This chain joins TRBV30 and TRBJ1-5, with 7 bases lining up with TRBD1. Germline trimming cut 0 bases from V and 5 bases from J; bases unmatched to any gene: 4. The germline V gene encodes CDR1 GTSNPN and CDR2 SVGIG (reference sequence). This CDR3 has 14 residues.

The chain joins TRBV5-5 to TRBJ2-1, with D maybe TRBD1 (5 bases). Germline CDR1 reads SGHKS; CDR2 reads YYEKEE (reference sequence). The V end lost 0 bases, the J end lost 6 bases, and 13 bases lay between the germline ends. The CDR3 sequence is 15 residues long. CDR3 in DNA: TGTGCCAGCAGCTTGGGTCAGGGTGGTTTCAATGAGCAGTTCTTC. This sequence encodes CASSLGQGGFNEQFF.